This is a list of T cell receptor beta chains from one sample in a study of T cells in Graves' hyperthyroidism and ophthalmopathy. One entry per CDR3 protein, called by TCRdb with MiXCR from the multiplex PCR reads. There are around 340,000 distinct CDR3 sequences in the sample; roughly 15% occur only once, and around 35% lies in the top ten. Sequencing was carried out using blood. These receptors were taken from a woman aged 25 to 45 with Graves' hyperthyroidism that later progressed to Graves' ophthalmopathy. Each CDR3 is given with its conserved first and last residue. The D gene is left open where the match is weak. The listing skips clone size in some rows; elsewhere it reads once, few, many or a size class.

abundance | d_gene | j_gene | v_gene | CDR3nt | CDR3aa
. | . | TRBJ2-7 | TRBV11-2 | TGTGCCAGCAGCTTAAATCGGGTGACCTACGAGCAGTACTTC | CASSLNRVTYEQYF
few | . | TRBJ1-2 | TRBV4-1 | TGCGCCAGCAGTCCATCCGGGGCCTATGGCTACACCTTC | CASSPSGAYGYTF
many | . | TRBJ2-3 | TRBV10-3 | TGTGCCATCAGTGAGCTTTTTCCAGACCCCGACCGTTTAGTCACAGATACGCAGTATTTT | CAISELFPDPDRLVTDTQYF
many | . | TRBJ2-5 | TRBV6-6 | TGTGCCAGCAGTTACGAGGGGGAGACCCAGTACTTC | CASSYEGETQYF
. | TRBD1 | TRBJ1-2 | TRBV2 | TGTGCCAGCAGCACAACAGGGGACGGCTACACCTTC | CASSTTGDGYTF
many | . | TRBJ1-3 | TRBV7-6 | TGTGCCAGCAGCTTAAGGGACTCTGGAAACACCATATATTTT | CASSLRDSGNTIYF
. | TRBD1 | TRBJ1-3 | TRBV7-9 | TGTGCCAGCAGCGGGACAGGAATCTCTGGAAACACCATATATTTT | CASSGTGISGNTIYF
many | . | TRBJ1-1 | TRBV2 | TGTGCCAGCAAATTATATGGGGACACTGAAGCTTTCTTT | CASKLYGDTEAFF
many | TRBD2 | TRBJ2-7 | TRBV7-9 | TGTGCCAGCAGCTTAGACGGGAGGCGGTACGAGCAGTACTTC | CASSLDGRRYEQYF
many | . | TRBJ2-3 | TRBV11-2 | TGTGCCAGCAGCCCCCGCCGCTGGGCAGATACGCAGTATTTT | CASSPRRWADTQYF
many | TRBD1 | TRBJ2-1 | TRBV11-2 | TGTGCCAGCAGAGGATGGGGACAGCACTACAATGAGCAGTTCTTC | CASRGWGQHYNEQFF
few | . | TRBJ2-7 | TRBV28 | TGTGCCAGCAGTTTAGGCAGGGCCCACGAGCAGTACTTC | CASSLGRAHEQYF
many | . | TRBJ2-1 | TRBV9 | TGTGCCAGCAGCGTAGAGGCCTTCTCAAACTCCTACAATGAGCAGTTCTTC | CASSVEAFSNSYNEQFF
. | TRBD2 | TRBJ2-3 | TRBV4-1 | TGCGCCAGCAGCCAAGAGCCTAGCGGTTTCACAGATACGCAGTATTTT | CASSQEPSGFTDTQYF
many | . | TRBJ1-6 | TRBV28 | TGTGCCAGCAGTTTAGTACAGTATAATTCACCCCTCCACTTT | CASSLVQYNSPLHF
many | . | TRBJ2-2 | TRBV15 | TGTGCCACCAGCAGGGACTTAAACACCGGGGAGCTGTTTTTT | CATSRDLNTGELFF
many | . | TRBJ1-1 | TRBV10-2 | TGCGCCAGCAGTGAGTTTGGGCAGCGGAACACTGAAGCTTTCTTT | CASSEFGQRNTEAFF
many | TRBD1 | TRBJ1-6 | TRBV28 | TGTGCCAGCAGTTTAAGGAGTTGGACAGGGGGAAGAGATGGTTCACCCCTCCACTTT | CASSLRSWTGGRDGSPLHF
many | . | TRBJ2-1 | TRBV5-1 | TGCGCCAGCAGCTTGGGGACTATATCCAATGAGCAGTTCTTC | CASSLGTISNEQFF
. | . | TRBJ2-1 | TRBV28 | TGTGCCAGCAGCTCAGAGGAGGCGGCCCCGTTCTTC | CASSSEEAAPFF
many | TRBD1 | TRBJ2-1 | TRBV28 | TGTGCCAGCAGGCCCGGGACAGGACAGTACAATGAGCAGTTCTTC | CASRPGTGQYNEQFF
. | . | TRBJ1-2 | TRBV9 | TGTGCCAGCAGCGTATCTACGGCCAGTAACTATGGCTACACCTTC | CASSVSTASNYGYTF
many | . | TRBJ2-1 | TRBV3-1 | TGTGCCAGCAGCCAATATAACAGTTACCACAATGAGCAGTTCTTC | CASSQYNSYHNEQFF
many | . | TRBJ1-4 | TRBV3-1 | TGTGCCAGCAGCCAAGAGACTGGGGCTGAAAAACTGTTTTTT | CASSQETGAEKLFF
. | . | TRBJ1-5 | TRBV2 | TGTGCCAGCAGTGAAGCTCTCGGGGTAGCTCAGCCCCAGCATTTT | CASSEALGVAQPQHF
many | . | TRBJ2-1 | TRBV7-9 | TGTGCCAGCAGCTTAGCAGGCGACTACAATGAGCAGTTCTTC | CASSLAGDYNEQFF
. | . | TRBJ1-1 | TRBV7-9 | TGTGCCAGCAGCAGTATCAGGGTTATGAACACTGAAGCTTTCTTT | CASSSIRVMNTEAFF
. | . | TRBJ2-7 | TRBV30 | TGTGCCTGGAGTACCGGGATCCCCTACGAGCAGTACTTC | CAWSTGIPYEQYF
few | . | TRBJ2-3 | TRBV10-3 | TGTGCCATCAGTGGGGATACGACGGCTAGCACAGATACGCAGTATTTT | CAISGDTTASTDTQYF
many | . | TRBJ2-7 | TRBV6-5 | TGTGCCAGCAGTTACCCATCCGACGAGCAGTACTTC | CASSYPSDEQYF
. | . | TRBJ1-1 | TRBV11-2 | TGTGCCAGCAGCCCTAGGGGGTCCGGGGCCCTGAACACTGAAGCTTTCTTT | CASSPRGSGALNTEAFF
. | TRBD1 | TRBJ1-2 | TRBV7-9 | TGTGCCAGCAGCCCCCCTGGACAGGCCGAGAACTATGGCTACACCTTC | CASSPPGQAENYGYTF
. | TRBD1 | TRBJ2-5 | TRBV5-1 | TGCGCCAGCAGCTTTAACACAGGGGGCGCGGAGACCCAGTACTTC | CASSFNTGGAETQYF
. | . | TRBJ1-1 | TRBV7-6 | TGTGCCAGCAGCTTATTCACGAACACTGAAGCTTTCTTT | CASSLFTNTEAFF
. | TRBD1 | TRBJ1-1 | TRBV27 | TGTGCCAGCAGGAACGACAGGGGGACGAACACTGAAGCTTTCTTT | CASRNDRGTNTEAFF
many | . | TRBJ1-4 | TRBV27 | TGTGCCAGCAGTTCAGTGCAGGAGTCCCGAGAAAAACTGTTTTTT | CASSSVQESREKLFF
many | . | TRBJ1-2 | TRBV5-1 | TGCGCCAGCAGCTTGTCGGAGGGGCAAGGCTATGGCTACACCTTC | CASSLSEGQGYGYTF
many | TRBD1 | TRBJ2-5 | TRBV20-1 | TGCAGTGCTAGTGACAGGGGGACCGAGACCCAGTACTTC | CSASDRGTETQYF